This TCR beta chain was captured in a study of blood T cell repertoires in COVID-19. Across the whole study: PBMCs, B-cell-depleted T cells, or T cells were the source of the cDNA or gDNA that made up the material.

As processed by the authors: Using reference gene primer amplification, nucleated cell counts were estimated. TCRdb's table, derived via immunoSEQ multiplex PCR, lists solely in-frame clones and lacks some. V and J calls and clone size come straight from that table; D and trimming were deduced from the DNA. Seen here are 150,000 to 200,000 clones, 82% observed once, and the top ten hold roughly 9.1%. This clone was counted between two and nine times. CDR3 size: 15 residues. The germline V gene has CDR1 MNHEY and CDR2 SVGEGT. V lost 6 bases, J lost 4 bases, and 18 bases lay in between. The specimen was peripheral blood. This sequence joins TRBV6-2 or TRBV6-3 and TRBJ2-5; D unclear. This receptor was taken from a woman between 65 and 79 years old with acute or convalescent COVID-19. The DNA for the CDR3 is TGTGCCAGCAGCCCCGACACTTTATTTACAGAGACCCAGTACTTC. Its translation is CASSPDTLFTETQYF.